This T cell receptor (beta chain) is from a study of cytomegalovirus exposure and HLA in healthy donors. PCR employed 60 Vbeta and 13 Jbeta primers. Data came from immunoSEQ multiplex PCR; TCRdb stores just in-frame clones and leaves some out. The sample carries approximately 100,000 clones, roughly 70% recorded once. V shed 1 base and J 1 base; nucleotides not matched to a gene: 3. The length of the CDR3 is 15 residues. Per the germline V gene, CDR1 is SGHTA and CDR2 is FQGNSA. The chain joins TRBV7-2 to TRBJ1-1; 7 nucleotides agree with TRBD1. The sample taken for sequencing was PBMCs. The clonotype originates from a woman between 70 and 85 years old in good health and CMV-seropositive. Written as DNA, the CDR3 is TGTGCCAGCAGCTTAGTGGGACAGCAGAACACTGAAGCTTTCTTT. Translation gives CASSLVGQQNTEAFF. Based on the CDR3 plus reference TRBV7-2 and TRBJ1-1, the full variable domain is GAGVSQSPSNKVTEKGKDVELRCDPISGHTALYWYRQSLGQGLEFLIYFQGNSAPDKSGLPSDRFSAERTGGSVSTLTIQRTQQEDSAVYLCASSLVGQQNTEAFFGQGTRLTVV.